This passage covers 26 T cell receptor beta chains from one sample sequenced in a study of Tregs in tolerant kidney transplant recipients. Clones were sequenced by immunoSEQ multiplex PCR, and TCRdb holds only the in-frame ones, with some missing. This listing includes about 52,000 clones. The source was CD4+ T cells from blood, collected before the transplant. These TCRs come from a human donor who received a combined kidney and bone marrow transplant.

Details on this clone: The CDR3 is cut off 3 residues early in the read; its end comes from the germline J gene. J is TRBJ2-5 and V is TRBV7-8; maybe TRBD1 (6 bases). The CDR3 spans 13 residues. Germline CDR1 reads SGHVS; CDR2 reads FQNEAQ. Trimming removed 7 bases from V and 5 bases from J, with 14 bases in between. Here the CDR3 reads CASKGGVVETQYF. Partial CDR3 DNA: TGTGCCAGCAAAGGGGGAGTGGTCGAGACC.

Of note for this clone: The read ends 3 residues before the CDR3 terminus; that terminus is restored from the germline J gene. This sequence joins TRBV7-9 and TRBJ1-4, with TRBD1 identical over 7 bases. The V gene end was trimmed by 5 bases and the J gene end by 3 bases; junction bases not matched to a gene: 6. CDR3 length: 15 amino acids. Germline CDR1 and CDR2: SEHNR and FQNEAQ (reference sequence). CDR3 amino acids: CASSPEGAANEKLFF. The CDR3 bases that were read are TGTGCCAGCAGCCCGGAGGGGGCTGCTAATGAAAAA.

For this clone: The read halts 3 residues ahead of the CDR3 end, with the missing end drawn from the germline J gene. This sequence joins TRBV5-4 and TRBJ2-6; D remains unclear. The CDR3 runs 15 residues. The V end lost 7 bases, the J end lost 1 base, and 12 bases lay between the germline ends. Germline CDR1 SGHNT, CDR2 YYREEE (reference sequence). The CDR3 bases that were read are TGTGCCAGCTTCTCGGCGGCATCTGGGGCCAACGTC. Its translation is CASFSAASGANV. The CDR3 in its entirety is CASFSAASGANVLTF.

The CDR3 is CASSIFSGRHRGPGELFF. CDR3 DNA, as far as it was read: TGTGCCAGTAGTATATTCAGCGGTCGGCACAGGGGCCCCGGGGAG. The V gene is TRBV19, the J gene TRBJ2-2; 7 bases match TRBD1. The CDR3 extends 3 residues past the end of the read, so its final part is completed from the germline J gene. The CDR3 is made up of 18 amino acids. V shed 2 bases and J 6 bases; nucleotides not matched to a gene: 15. CDR1 and CDR2 (germline): LNHDA, SQIVND (reference sequence).

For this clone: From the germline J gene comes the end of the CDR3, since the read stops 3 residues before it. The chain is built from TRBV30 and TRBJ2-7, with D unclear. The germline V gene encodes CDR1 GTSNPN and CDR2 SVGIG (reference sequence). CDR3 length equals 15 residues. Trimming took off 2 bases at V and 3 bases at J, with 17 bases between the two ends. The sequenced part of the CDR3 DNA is TGTGCCTGGAGTTCCTACCCGTGGTTGAACTACGAG. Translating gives CAWSSYPWLNYE. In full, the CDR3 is CAWSSYPWLNYEQYF.

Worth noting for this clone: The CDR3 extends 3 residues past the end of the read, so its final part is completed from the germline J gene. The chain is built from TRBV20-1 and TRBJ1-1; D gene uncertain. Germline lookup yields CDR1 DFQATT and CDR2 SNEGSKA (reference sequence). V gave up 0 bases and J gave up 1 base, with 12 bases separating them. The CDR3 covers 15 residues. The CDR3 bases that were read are TGCAGTGCTAGAGATGCCCGGGCGGGGAACACTGAA. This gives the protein CSARDARAGNTE. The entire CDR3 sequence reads CSARDARAGNTEAFF.

CDR3 DNA (partial): TGTGCCAGCAGACGACTAGCGGGGGAGACAGATACG. Amino acids: CASRRLAGETDT. The entire CDR3 reads CASRRLAGETDTQYF. V is TRBV2 and J is TRBJ2-3; 12 bases line up with TRBD2. The CDR3 end is not reached by the read, which stops 3 residues before it; the germline J gene fills it in. Germline values: CDR1 SNHLY, CDR2 FYNNEI. CDR3 size: 15 residues. V gave up 6 bases and J gave up 3 bases; unmatched junction bases: 4.

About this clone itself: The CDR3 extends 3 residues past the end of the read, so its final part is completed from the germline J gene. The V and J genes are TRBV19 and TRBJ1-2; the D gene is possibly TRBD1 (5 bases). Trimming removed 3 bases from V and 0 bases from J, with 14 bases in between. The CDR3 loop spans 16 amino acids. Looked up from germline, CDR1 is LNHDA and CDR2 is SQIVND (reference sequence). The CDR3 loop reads CASSILEGYTNYGYTF. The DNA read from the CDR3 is TGTGCCAGTAGTATTTTGGAGGGGTATACTAACTATGGC.

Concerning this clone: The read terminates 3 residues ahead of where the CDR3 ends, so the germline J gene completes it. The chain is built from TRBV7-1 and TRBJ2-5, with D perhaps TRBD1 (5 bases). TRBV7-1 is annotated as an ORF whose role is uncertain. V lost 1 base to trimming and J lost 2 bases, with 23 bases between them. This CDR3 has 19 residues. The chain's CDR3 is CASSSGQTFPKMRQETQYF. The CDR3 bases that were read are TGTGCCAGCAGCTCAGGACAGACATTCCCCAAAATGCGTCAAGAGACC.

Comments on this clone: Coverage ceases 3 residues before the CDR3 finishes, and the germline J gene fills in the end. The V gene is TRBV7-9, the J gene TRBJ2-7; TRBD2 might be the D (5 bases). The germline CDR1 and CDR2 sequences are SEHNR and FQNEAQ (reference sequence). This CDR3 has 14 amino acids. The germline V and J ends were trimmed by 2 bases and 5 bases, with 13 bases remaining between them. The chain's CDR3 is CASSLQGLSDEQYF. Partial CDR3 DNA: TGTGCCAGCAGCTTACAAGGACTTTCGGACGAG. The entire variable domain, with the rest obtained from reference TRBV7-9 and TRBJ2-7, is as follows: DTGVSQNPRHKITKRGQNVTFRCDPISEHNRLYWYRQTLGQGPEFLTYFQNEAQLEKSRLLSDRFSAERPKGSFSTLEIQRTEQGDSAMYLCASSLQGLSDEQYFGPGTRLTVT.

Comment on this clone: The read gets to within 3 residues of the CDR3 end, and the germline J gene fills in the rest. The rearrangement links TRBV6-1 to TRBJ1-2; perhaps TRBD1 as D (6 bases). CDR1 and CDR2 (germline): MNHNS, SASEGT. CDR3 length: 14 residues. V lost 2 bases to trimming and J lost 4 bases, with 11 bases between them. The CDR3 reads CASSESGQIYGYTF. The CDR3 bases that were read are TGTGCCAGCAGTGAATCCGGACAGATCTATGGC.

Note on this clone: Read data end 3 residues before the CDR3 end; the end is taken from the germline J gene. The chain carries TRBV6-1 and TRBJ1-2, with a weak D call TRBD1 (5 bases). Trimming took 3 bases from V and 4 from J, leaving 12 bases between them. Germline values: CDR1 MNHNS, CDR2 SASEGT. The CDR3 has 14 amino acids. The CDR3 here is CASSDQTVSYGYTF. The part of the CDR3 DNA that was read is TGTGCCAGCAGTGATCAGACAGTTTCCTATGGC.

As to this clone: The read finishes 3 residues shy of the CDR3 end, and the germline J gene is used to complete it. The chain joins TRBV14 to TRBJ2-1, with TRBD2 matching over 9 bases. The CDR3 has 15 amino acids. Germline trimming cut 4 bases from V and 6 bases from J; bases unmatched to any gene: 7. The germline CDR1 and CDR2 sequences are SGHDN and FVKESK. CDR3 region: CASSLRLTSGNEQFF. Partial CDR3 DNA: TGTGCCAGCAGCCTCCGACTGACTAGCGGCAATGAG.

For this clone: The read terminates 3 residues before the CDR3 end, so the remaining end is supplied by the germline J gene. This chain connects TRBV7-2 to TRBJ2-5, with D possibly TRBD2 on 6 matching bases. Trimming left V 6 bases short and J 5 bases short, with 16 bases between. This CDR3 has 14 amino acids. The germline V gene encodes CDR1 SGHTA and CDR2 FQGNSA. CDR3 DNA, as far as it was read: TGTGCCAGCAGATCGGGACTGCCCCAGGAGACC. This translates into CASRSGLPQET. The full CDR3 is CASRSGLPQETQYF.

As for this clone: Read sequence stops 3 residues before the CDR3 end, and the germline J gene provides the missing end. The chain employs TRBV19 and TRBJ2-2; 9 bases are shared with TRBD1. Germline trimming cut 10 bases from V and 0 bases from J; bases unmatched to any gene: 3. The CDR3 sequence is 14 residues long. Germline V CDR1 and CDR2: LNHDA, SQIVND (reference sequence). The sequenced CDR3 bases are TGTGCCACGGGGACAGGGACGAACACCGGGGAG. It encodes CATGTGTNTGE. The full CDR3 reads CATGTGTNTGELFF.

The CDR3 DNA, read in part, is TGTGCCAGCTCACCAGGGGCAGGGAACACAGATACG. Amino acid sequence: CASSPGAGNTDT. The entire CDR3 sequence reads CASSPGAGNTDTQYF. This rearrangement joins TRBV18 to TRBJ2-3; D might be TRBD1 (5 bases). The CDR3 goes on 3 residues after the read ends, and that part is filled in from the germline J gene. The CDR3 length is 15 residues. Trimming took off 2 bases at V and 2 bases at J, with 11 bases between the two ends. Germline assignment: CDR1 KGHSH and CDR2 LQKENI.

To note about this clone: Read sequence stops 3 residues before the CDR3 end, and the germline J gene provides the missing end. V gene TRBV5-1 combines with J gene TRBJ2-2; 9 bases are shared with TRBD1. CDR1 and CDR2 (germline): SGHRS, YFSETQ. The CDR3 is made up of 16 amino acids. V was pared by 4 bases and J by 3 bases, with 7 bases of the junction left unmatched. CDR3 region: CASSLVGTGYTGELFF. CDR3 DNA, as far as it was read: TGCGCCAGCAGCCTGGTTGGGACAGGGTACACCGGGGAG. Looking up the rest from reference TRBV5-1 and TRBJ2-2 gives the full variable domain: KAGVTQTPRYLIKTRGQQVTLSCSPISGHRSVSWYQQTPGQGLQFLFEYFSETQRNKGNFPGRFSGRQFSNSRSEMNVSTLELGDSALYLCASSLVGTGYTGELFFGEGSRLTVL.

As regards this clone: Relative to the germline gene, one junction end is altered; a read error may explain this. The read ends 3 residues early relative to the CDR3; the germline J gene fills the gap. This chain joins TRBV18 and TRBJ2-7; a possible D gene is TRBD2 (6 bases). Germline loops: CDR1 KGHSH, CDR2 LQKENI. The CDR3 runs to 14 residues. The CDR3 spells CASSPPEGTHEQYF. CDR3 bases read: TGTGCCAGCTCCCCACCGGAGGGGACTCACGAG.

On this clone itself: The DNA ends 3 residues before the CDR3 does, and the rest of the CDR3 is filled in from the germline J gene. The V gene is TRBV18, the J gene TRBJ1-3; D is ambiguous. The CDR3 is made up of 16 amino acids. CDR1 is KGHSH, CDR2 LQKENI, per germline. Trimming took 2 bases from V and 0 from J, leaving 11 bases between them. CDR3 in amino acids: CASSPSGIVSGNTIYF. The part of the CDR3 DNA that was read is TGTGCCAGCTCACCAAGCGGCATAGTCTCTGGAAACACC.

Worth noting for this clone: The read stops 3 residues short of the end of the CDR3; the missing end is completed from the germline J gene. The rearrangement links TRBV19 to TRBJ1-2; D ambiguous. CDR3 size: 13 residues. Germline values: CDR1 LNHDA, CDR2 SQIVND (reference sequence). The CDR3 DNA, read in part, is TGTGCCACCACGAGGGCCGCCGGCGACGGC. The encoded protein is CATTRAAGDG. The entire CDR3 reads CATTRAAGDGYTF.

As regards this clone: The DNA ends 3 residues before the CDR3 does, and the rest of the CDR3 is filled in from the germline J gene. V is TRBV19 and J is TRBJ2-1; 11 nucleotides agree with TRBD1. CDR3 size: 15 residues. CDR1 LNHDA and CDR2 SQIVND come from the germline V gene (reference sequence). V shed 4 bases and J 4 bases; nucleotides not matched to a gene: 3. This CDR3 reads CASSRDRGVYNEQFF. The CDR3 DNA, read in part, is TGTGCCAGTAGTAGGGACAGGGGGGTATACAATGAG.

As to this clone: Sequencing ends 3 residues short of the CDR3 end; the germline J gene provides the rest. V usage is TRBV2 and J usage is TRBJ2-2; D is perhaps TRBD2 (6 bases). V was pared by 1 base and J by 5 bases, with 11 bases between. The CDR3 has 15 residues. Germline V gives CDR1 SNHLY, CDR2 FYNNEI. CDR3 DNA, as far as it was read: TGTGCCAGCAGTGAAGGACCCGCGGGGACCGGGGAG. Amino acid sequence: CASSEGPAGTGE. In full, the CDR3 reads CASSEGPAGTGELFF.

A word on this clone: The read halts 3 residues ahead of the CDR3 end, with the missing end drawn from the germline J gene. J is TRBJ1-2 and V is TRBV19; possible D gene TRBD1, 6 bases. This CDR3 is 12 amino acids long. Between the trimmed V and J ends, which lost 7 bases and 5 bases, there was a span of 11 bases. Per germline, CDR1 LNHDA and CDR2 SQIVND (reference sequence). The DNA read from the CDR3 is TGTGCCAGTAAGGACAGTGCATATGGC. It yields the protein CASKDSAYG. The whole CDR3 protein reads CASKDSAYGYTF.

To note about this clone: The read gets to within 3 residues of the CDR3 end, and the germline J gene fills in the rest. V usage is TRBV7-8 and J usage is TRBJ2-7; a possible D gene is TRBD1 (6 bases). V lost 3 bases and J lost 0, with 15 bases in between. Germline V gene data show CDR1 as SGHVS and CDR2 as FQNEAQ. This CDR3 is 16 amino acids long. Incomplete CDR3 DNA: TGTGCCAGCAGCTTGCAACCGGGACACGACTCCTACGAG. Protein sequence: CASSLQPGHDSYE. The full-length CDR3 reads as CASSLQPGHDSYEQYF.

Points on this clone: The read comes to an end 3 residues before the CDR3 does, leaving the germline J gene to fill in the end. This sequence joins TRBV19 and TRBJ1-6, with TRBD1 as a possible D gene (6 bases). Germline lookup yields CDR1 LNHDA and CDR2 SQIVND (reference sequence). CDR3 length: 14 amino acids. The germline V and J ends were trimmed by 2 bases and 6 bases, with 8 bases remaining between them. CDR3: CASSITGSNSPLHF. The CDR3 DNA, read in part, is TGTGCCAGTAGTATAACAGGGTCTAATTCACCC.

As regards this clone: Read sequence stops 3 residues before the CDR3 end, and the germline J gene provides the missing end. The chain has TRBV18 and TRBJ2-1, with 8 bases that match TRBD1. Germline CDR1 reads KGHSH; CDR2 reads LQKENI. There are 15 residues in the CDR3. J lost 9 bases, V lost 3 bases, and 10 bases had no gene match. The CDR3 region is CASSPQGTGLGEQFF. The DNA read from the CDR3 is TGTGCCAGCTCACCTCAAGGGACAGGCTTGGGTGAG.